Following are 11 T cell receptor beta chains from one sample sequenced in a study of T cell responses to AZD1222 COVID-19 vaccine. Some clones are missing from TCRdb's copy, which holds only in-frame ones; the method was immunoSEQ multiplex PCR. The table lists around 130,000 clones, around nine tenths of them singletons. The sequencing used peripheral blood, collected 28 days after the second dose of the MenACWY control vaccine. The receptor set was obtained from an adult who received the MenACWY meningococcal vaccine as a control.

This chain joins TRBV19 and TRBJ2-5; the D is unclear. In germline, CDR1 is LNHDA, CDR2 SQIVND (reference sequence). CDR3 length: 12 residues. The V end lost 9 bases, the J end lost 5 bases, and 13 bases lay between the germline ends. The CDR3 DNA reads TGTGCCAGCTCTATCCCCACCGAGACCCAGTACTTC. This translates into CASSIPTETQYF.

The V and J genes are TRBV18 and TRBJ2-5, with 8 bases fitting TRBD2. CDR1 KGHSH and CDR2 LQKENI come from the germline V gene. V lost 1 base to trimming and J lost 1 base; unmatched junction nucleotides: 8. This CDR3 is built from 17 residues. In nucleotides, the CDR3 is TGTGCCAGCTCACCACTTTTTATAGCGGGGATCCAAGAGACCCAGTACTTC. Residues: CASSPLFIAGIQETQYF.

This clone showed up just a few times. The V and J genes are TRBV19 and TRBJ2-2; 9 bases map to TRBD2. The CDR3 runs to 14 residues. Germline V gives CDR1 LNHDA, CDR2 SQIVND (reference sequence). The J segment lost 6 bases and the V segment lost 7 bases, leaving 6 bases of the junction unmatched. The CDR3, as DNA: TGTGCCAGTAAATCGCGGGAGGGCCCCGGGGAGCTGTTTTTT. This translates into CASKSREGPGELFF.

The gene calls are TRBV7-9 and TRBJ2-5; D unclear. CDR1 is SEHNR, CDR2 FQNEAQ, per germline (reference sequence). This CDR3 has 13 residues. The V end lost 1 base, the J end lost 2 bases, and 5 bases lay between the germline ends. The CDR3: CASSLGSQETQYF. The CDR3 DNA sequence: TGTGCCAGCAGCTTAGGGTCTCAAGAGACCCAGTACTTC. Using reference TRBV7-9 and TRBJ2-5 for the parts outside the CDR3, the full variable domain is DTGVSQNPRHKITKRGQNVTFRCDPISEHNRLYWYRQTLGQGPEFLTYFQNEAQLEKSRLLSDRFSAERPKGSFSTLEIQRTEQGDSAMYLCASSLGSQETQYFGPGTRLLVL.

J is TRBJ2-1 and V is TRBV7-8, with 10 bases that match TRBD2. After removal of 0 bases from V and 1 base from J, the junction contained 6 bases not matched to a gene. The CDR3 is 18 amino acids. The germline CDR1 and CDR2 sequences are SGHVS and FQNEAQ. Here the CDR3 DNA reads TGTGCCAGCAGCTTAGCGCTTAGCGGGGGGTGGTCCTACAATGAGCAGTTCTTC. Protein: CASSLALSGGWSYNEQFF.

This clone was observed a single time. The V call is TRBV6-7, the J call TRBJ1-6, with 7 bases matching TRBD1. TRBV6-7 has ORF status, its function being uncertain. The CDR3 contains 16 residues. After removal of 5 bases from V and 9 bases from J, the junction contained 13 bases not matched to a gene. The CDR3 DNA sequence: TGTGCCAGCAGTCCCCGGGACAGAGATCGGGGTTCACCCCTCCACTTT. This translates into CASSPRDRDRGSPLHF.

This chain links TRBV7-8 with TRBJ2-5; TRBD1 agrees at 8 bases. This CDR3 is 15 amino acids long. J was trimmed by 0 bases and V by 5 bases; bases with no gene match: 5. Germline V gene data show CDR1 as SGHVS and CDR2 as FQNEAQ. The CDR3 bases are TGTGCCAGCAGCACAAGGGACAGGCACCAAGAGACCCAGTACTTC. It translates to CASSTRDRHQETQYF.

The rearrangement uses TRBV7-8 and TRBJ1-5; TRBD1 is a possible D gene (6 bases). Looked up from germline, CDR1 is SGHVS and CDR2 is FQNEAQ. V was clipped by 5 bases and J by 4 bases, with 18 bases between them. The CDR3 contains 16 residues. The CDR3 here is CASSLSVQGMNQPQHF. For the CDR3, the DNA is TGTGCCAGCAGCCTATCGGTACAGGGTATGAATCAGCCCCAGCATTTT.

The J gene is TRBJ2-2, the V gene TRBV4-3; either TRBD1 or TRBD2 may supply D (5 bases each). V was cut by 3 bases and J by 4 bases, with 9 bases left in between. The CDR3 runs 14 residues. The V gene's germline CDR1 is LGHNA and CDR2 YSLEER. CDR3 bases: TGCGCCAGCAGCCAGGGGGAAGTCACCGGGGAGCTGTTTTTT. This gives the protein CASSQGEVTGELFF.

Here the CDR3 DNA reads TGTGCCAGCTCACCAAGGCGGCAGGGACTAAGTGGGGACACTGAAGCTTTCTTT. Its protein is CASSPRRQGLSGDTEAFF. This chain connects TRBV18 to TRBJ1-1; possible D gene TRBD1, 5 bases. Germline values: CDR1 KGHSH, CDR2 LQKENI. V gave up 2 bases and J gave up 3 bases, with 22 bases separating them. The CDR3 loop spans 18 amino acids.

The J gene is TRBJ1-5, the V gene TRBV19; D remains ambiguous. The CDR3 length is 13 residues. Germline V lookup: CDR1 LNHDA, CDR2 SQIVND (reference sequence). Trimming shortened V by 1 base and J by 4 bases, and 5 bases separated the two germline ends. The CDR3 DNA reads as TGTGCCAGTAGTATAGGCAAGAATCAGCCCCAGCATTTT. This sequence encodes CASSIGKNQPQHF.